This record concerns one TCR beta chain sequence. The target antigen is unknown. The data were obtained in a study of shared clonotypes between healthy human individuals. Study-wide background: Donor composition was a couple of women and three men, aged 18 to 49.

The assay was immunoSEQ multiplex PCR, and TCRdb's table has in-frame clones only and misses some. This sample yields about 1.5 million clones, of which 95% to 99% are seen a single time; less than 0.55% belongs to the top ten. Findings of the study overall: The naive CD4 repertoires of several donors were compared, and approximately 5% of clonotypes were shared.

Every donor was a Caucasian adult from Nashville, Tennessee. The sample comprised naive CD4+ T cells sorted from blood. Noted subset: CD45RA+ positively selected. The origin of this receptor is a man aged 25-45 years in good health.

The CDR3 DNA follows: TGCGCCAGCAGCTTGGGGCTAGCGGTGCTCTACGAGCAGTACTTC. Protein: CASSLGLAVLYEQYF. The chain combines TRBV5-1 with TRBJ2-7; TRBD2 agrees at 7 bases. CDR1 and CDR2 (germline): SGHRS, YFSETQ. The ends lost 0 bases at V and 3 bases at J; junction bases unmatched: 6. The CDR3 consists of 15 residues.